This entry lists 32 T cell receptor beta chains sequenced from one sample in a study of blood T cell repertoires in COVID-19. Assay: immunoSEQ multiplex PCR; the TCRdb copy retains only in-frame clones and omits some. The table includes around 280,000 clones, about 88% detected once. Source material: peripheral blood. Receptor source: a woman aged 25-40 years with COVID-19, enrolled during active disease.

The V and J genes are TRBV19 and TRBJ2-3; 11 nucleotides match TRBD2. V was pared by 7 bases and J by 4 bases, with 7 bases of the junction left unmatched. Germline CDR1 LNHDA, CDR2 SQIVND (reference sequence). This CDR3 spans 15 amino acids. The CDR3 nucleotides are TGTGCCAGTATGGAGCTAGCGGGAGGCGCAGATACGCAGTATTTT. It translates to CASMELAGGADTQYF.

This clone occurred a few times. The chain recombines TRBV7-8 with TRBJ1-5; D may be TRBD1 (5 bases). Germline CDR1 and CDR2: SGHVS and FQNEAQ. CDR3 length equals 14 residues. The V and J ends lost 8 bases and 2 bases respectively, with 13 bases between them. The CDR3: CASGLGGGNQPQHF. For the CDR3, the DNA is TGTGCCAGCGGTCTGGGGGGTGGCAATCAGCCCCAGCATTTT.

V is TRBV5-1 and J is TRBJ1-4; D possibly corresponds to TRBD1 (6 bases). Trimming left V 0 bases short and J 0 bases short, with 12 bases between. This CDR3 has 17 residues. Germline CDR1 reads SGHRS; CDR2 reads YFSETQ. The CDR3 sequence: CASSLDGRGATNEKLFF. Written as DNA, the CDR3 is TGCGCCAGCAGCTTGGATGGCAGGGGCGCAACTAATGAAAAACTGTTTTTT.

The V gene is TRBV28, the J gene TRBJ1-1; no clear D. Germline CDR1 MDHEN, CDR2 SYDVKM. CDR3 length: 16 amino acids. With 6 bases removed from V and 3 bases from J, the gap between germline ends came to 20 bases. This CDR3 reads CASSRAFWGAHTEAFF. The CDR3 bases are TGTGCCAGCAGCCGGGCCTTCTGGGGAGCCCACACTGAAGCTTTCTTT.

The rearrangement joins TRBV30 to TRBJ1-1, with D possibly matching TRBD1 (6 bases). CDR3 length: 16 amino acids. Germline V gene sequence: CDR1 GTSNPN, CDR2 SVGIG (reference sequence). V lost 0 bases to trimming and J lost 2 bases, with 16 bases between them. CDR3 region: CAWSVPGAAGNTEAFF. Here the CDR3 DNA reads TGTGCCTGGAGTGTACCAGGGGCCGCAGGAAACACTGAAGCTTTCTTT. The full variable domain, with the rest looked up from reference TRBV30 and TRBJ1-1, is SQTIHQWPATLVQPVGSPLSLECTVEGTSNPNLYWYRQAAGRGLQLLFYSVGIGQISSEVPQNLSASRPQDRQFILSSKKLLLSDSGFYLCAWSVPGAAGNTEAFFGQGTRLTVV.

DNA of the CDR3: TGTGCCAGTAGTATACTAGCGGGAGCGCCAGAGCAGTTCTTC. Translating gives CASSILAGAPEQFF. The V and J genes are TRBV19 and TRBJ2-1; TRBD2 aligns across 10 bases. Germline CDR1 and CDR2: LNHDA and SQIVND (reference sequence). V lost 2 bases, J lost 10 bases, and 5 bases stayed unmatched. There are 14 residues in the CDR3.

This chain connects TRBV3-1 (or the pseudogene TRBV3-2) to TRBJ2-6; D gene uncertain. CDR1 is LGHDT and CDR2 is YNNKEL in the germline V gene (reference sequence). The CDR3 sequence is 15 residues long. Trimming removed 6 bases at V and 0 bases at J, with 9 bases between. The CDR3 is CASSQSGSGANVLTF. The CDR3, as DNA: TGTGCCAGCAGTCAATCAGGCTCTGGGGCCAACGTCCTGACTTTC.

CDR3 loop: CASSRDSSNEKLFF. The CDR3 coding sequence is TGTGCCAGCAGCAGGGACAGCTCTAATGAAAAACTGTTTTTT. The chain has TRBV7-2 and TRBJ1-4, with 7 bases that match TRBD1. Unmatched junction bases numbered 3, after V lost 5 bases and J lost 3 bases. This CDR3 comprises 14 residues. The germline V gene encodes CDR1 SGHTA and CDR2 FQGNSA.

V gene TRBV30 combines with J gene TRBJ1-4, with 7 positions matching TRBD1. The CDR3 has 14 residues. Germline V gene lookup returns CDR1 GTSNPN and CDR2 SVGIG (reference sequence). Trimming cost V 2 bases and J 7 bases; bases outside gene matches: 7. The CDR3 nucleotides are TGTGCCTGGAGTTACAGGGGAGGCGGTGAAAAACTGTTTTTT. Protein: CAWSYRGGGEKLFF. Full variable domain (remainder filled in from reference TRBV30 and TRBJ1-4): SQTIHQWPATLVQPVGSPLSLECTVEGTSNPNLYWYRQAAGRGLQLLFYSVGIGQISSEVPQNLSASRPQDRQFILSSKKLLLSDSGFYLCAWSYRGGGEKLFFGSGTQLSVL.

This rearrangement joins TRBV5-4 to TRBJ1-4, with a tentative D call TRBD1 (6 bases). Germline assignment: CDR1 SGHNT and CDR2 YYREEE (reference sequence). This CDR3 is built from 16 residues. Trimming cost V 3 bases and J 0 bases, with 12 bases left between them. The CDR3 DNA follows: TGTGCCAGCAGCTCCGACAGGTCAGCAACTAATGAAAAACTGTTTTTT. This translates into CASSSDRSATNEKLFF.

The chain couples TRBV6-2 or TRBV6-3 to TRBJ2-1; 8 nucleotides match TRBD2. Germline trimming cut 4 bases from V and 6 bases from J; bases unmatched to any gene: 5. This CDR3 is 14 amino acids long. Germline CDR1 reads MNHEY; CDR2 reads SVGEGT. CDR3 nucleotide sequence: TGTGCCAGCAGTTTCGGGACTAGTGTCAATGAGCAGTTCTTC. It encodes CASSFGTSVNEQFF.

The chain has TRBV5-1 and TRBJ1-4; 7 nucleotides align to TRBD1. The CDR3 sequence is 15 residues long. CDR1 SGHRS and CDR2 YFSETQ come from the germline V gene. The V and J ends lost 2 bases and 3 bases, in that order; junction bases with no gene match: 4. CDR3 bases: TGCGCCAGCAGCTTACAGGGGACGGCTAATGAAAAACTGTTTTTT. Its translation: CASSLQGTANEKLFF. Full variable domain (remainder filled in from reference TRBV5-1 and TRBJ1-4): KAGVTQTPRYLIKTRGQQVTLSCSPISGHRSVSWYQQTPGQGLQFLFEYFSETQRNKGNFPGRFSGRQFSNSRSEMNVSTLELGDSALYLCASSLQGTANEKLFFGSGTQLSVL.

The chain carries TRBV5-1 and TRBJ1-1, with D maybe TRBD1 (5 bases). Germline V gene sequence: CDR1 SGHRS, CDR2 YFSETQ. Trimming cost V 0 bases and J 3 bases, with 12 bases left between them. CDR3 length equals 15 residues. CDR3 amino acids: CASSLAAGIDTEAFF. CDR3 nucleotide sequence: TGCGCCAGCAGCTTGGCCGCAGGGATAGACACTGAAGCTTTCTTT.

The chain recombines TRBV21-1 with TRBJ1-4; TRBD1, the D gene given by the table, was not confirmed from the DNA. TRBV21-1 is deemed a pseudogene. The CDR3 has 14 residues. The CDR3 DNA is TGTGCCAGCAGCAAGGGGCAGGTTAATGAAAAACTGTTTTTT. It specifies CASSKGQVNEKLFF.

The chain joins TRBV19 to TRBJ2-1; D unresolved. Trimming removed 5 bases at V and 2 bases at J, with 4 bases between. The germline CDR1 and CDR2 sequences are LNHDA and SQIVND (reference sequence). This CDR3 is 12 amino acids long. The CDR3 region is CASSPAYNEQFF. The CDR3 DNA reads as TGTGCCAGTAGTCCCGCCTACAATGAGCAGTTCTTC.

This sequence joins TRBV7-2 and TRBJ2-7; 10 positions match TRBD2. The CDR3 is 15 residues long. After removal of 2 bases from V and 4 bases from J, the junction contained 5 bases not matched to a gene. In germline, CDR1 is SGHTA, CDR2 FQGNSA. The CDR3 sequence: CASSLTRTSGYEQYF. DNA for the CDR3: TGTGCCAGCAGCTTAACCAGGACTAGCGGTTACGAGCAGTACTTC.

The genes are TRBV5-1 and TRBJ2-7, with 11 bases identical to TRBD1. Trimming took 4 bases from V and 5 from J; bases not matched to a gene: 5. Per germline, CDR1 SGHRS and CDR2 YFSETQ. This CDR3 has 14 residues. The DNA for the CDR3 is TGCGCCAGCAGCCCCGGGGACAGGGGGAACGAGCAGTACTTC. Amino acids: CASSPGDRGNEQYF.

V is TRBV2 and J is TRBJ2-3; D unresolved. Trimming shortened V by 0 bases and J by 1 base, and 5 bases separated the two germline ends. CDR3 length equals 14 residues. In germline, CDR1 is SNHLY, CDR2 FYNNEI. CDR3 region: CASSEAPGTDTQYF. CDR3 bases: TGTGCCAGCAGTGAAGCCCCCGGCACAGATACGCAGTATTTT.

The V call is TRBV5-5, the J call TRBJ2-3; 9 bases agree with TRBD1. V was pared by 3 bases and J by 5 bases, with 4 bases of the junction left unmatched. Germline V lookup: CDR1 SGHKS, CDR2 YYEKEE (reference sequence). The CDR3 covers 14 residues. The CDR3 bases are TGTGCCAGCAGCTCGGGACAGGGAATAGATACGCAGTATTTT. Its protein product is CASSSGQGIDTQYF.

The genes are TRBV5-1 and TRBJ2-2, with TRBD1 identical over 8 bases. After removal of 0 bases from V and 6 bases from J, the junction contained 4 bases not matched to a gene. Germline assignment: CDR1 SGHRS and CDR2 YFSETQ. This CDR3 spans 15 amino acids. The chain's CDR3 is CASSLGDRPAGELFF. The CDR3 DNA sequence: TGCGCCAGCAGCTTGGGGGACAGGCCGGCCGGGGAGCTGTTTTTT.

This CDR3 is CASSLGDRAGYQETQYF. The CDR3 DNA is TGTGCCAGCAGCTTAGGGGACAGGGCGGGGTACCAAGAGACCCAGTACTTC. J is TRBJ2-5 and V is TRBV7-2, with 9 positions matching TRBD1. The length of the CDR3 is 17 residues. The V gene's germline CDR1 is SGHTA and CDR2 FQGNSA. V trimming: 1 base; J trimming: 0 bases; junction bases outside the gene matches: 6.

The chain recombines TRBV27 with TRBJ1-2, with D perhaps matching TRBD1 (5 bases). In germline, CDR1 is MNHEY, CDR2 SMNVEV (reference sequence). V was shortened by 2 bases and J by 7 bases, with 17 bases between the two germline ends. The CDR3 extends over 15 amino acids. CDR3 nucleotide sequence: TGTGCCAGCAGTTTAAAGGGGTTTACGATGAGTGGCTACACCTTC. Amino acid sequence: CASSLKGFTMSGYTF.

As for this clone: Other DNA sequences in this specimen translate into the identical CDR3. The V and J genes are TRBV7-3 and TRBJ2-1; D is possibly TRBD2 (6 bases). Between the trimmed V and J ends, which lost 3 bases and 4 bases, there was a span of 7 bases. There are 13 residues in the CDR3. The germline gives CDR1 SGHTA, CDR2 FQGTGA. The CDR3 is CASSLGLYNEQFF. As DNA, the CDR3 is TGTGCCAGCAGCTTGGGACTTTACAATGAGCAGTTCTTC.

The chain is built from TRBV5-1 and TRBJ2-2; TRBD2 agrees at 15 bases. CDR1 is SGHRS and CDR2 is YFSETQ in the germline V gene. The trim removed 2 bases at V and 3 bases at J, leaving 17 bases unmatched. The CDR3 has 22 amino acids. CDR3 loop: CASSLESTGTSGRNRHTGELFF. CDR3 in DNA: TGCGCCAGCAGCTTAGAGTCAACCGGGACTAGCGGGAGGAACAGGCACACCGGGGAGCTGTTTTTT. The full variable domain, with the rest looked up from reference TRBV5-1 and TRBJ2-2, is KAGVTQTPRYLIKTRGQQVTLSCSPISGHRSVSWYQQTPGQGLQFLFEYFSETQRNKGNFPGRFSGRQFSNSRSEMNVSTLELGDSALYLCASSLESTGTSGRNRHTGELFFGEGSRLTVL.

J is TRBJ2-5 and V is TRBV3-1 (or the pseudogene TRBV3-2); 12 positions agree with TRBD2. V gave up 5 bases and J gave up 4 bases; unmatched junction bases: 8. Germline V gene data show CDR1 as LGHDT and CDR2 as YNNKEL (reference sequence). The CDR3 contains 16 residues. The CDR3 coding sequence is TGTGCCAGCAGCTGGAGACTAGCGGGGGTTGGAGAGACCCAGTACTTC. As protein: CASSWRLAGVGETQYF.

This CDR3 reads CSVGASGAYNEQFF. The CDR3 nucleotides are TGCAGCGTTGGAGCTAGCGGGGCCTACAATGAGCAGTTCTTC. The chain uses TRBV29-1 and TRBJ2-1, with 9 bases lining up with TRBD2. Per germline, CDR1 SQVTM and CDR2 ANQGSEA. The CDR3 has 14 residues. V was clipped by 4 bases and J by 2 bases; unmatched bases: 3.

This sequence joins TRBV5-1 and TRBJ1-2; 9 bases map to TRBD1. The CDR3 is made up of 21 amino acids. V was pared by 4 bases and J by 0 bases, with 22 bases of the junction left unmatched. CDR1 and CDR2 (germline): SGHRS, YFSETQ. In nucleotides, the CDR3 is TGCGCCAGCAGCCCCGAGGGCCGAAGACCGGGACAGGGCCTTTCTAACTATGGCTACACCTTC. Its protein product is CASSPEGRRPGQGLSNYGYTF.

This clone was recorded only once. This sequence joins TRBV6-5 and TRBJ1-2; 7 positions agree with TRBD1. V lost 6 bases to trimming and J lost 8 bases; unmatched junction nucleotides: 6. This CDR3 comprises 12 residues. Germline V gene sequence: CDR1 MNHEY, CDR2 SVGAGI. CDR3 nucleotide sequence: TGTGCCAGCAGACAGGGGACGCGAGGCTACACCTTC. Translated: CASRQGTRGYTF.

The genes are TRBV27 and TRBJ2-3, with TRBD2 identical over 15 bases. The CDR3 contains 16 residues. The germline V gene has CDR1 MNHEY and CDR2 SMNVEV (reference sequence). The V gene end was trimmed by 6 bases and the J gene end by 0 bases; junction bases not matched to a gene: 1. The CDR3 DNA sequence: TGTGCCAGCAGCGGGACTAGCGGGGGGAGCACAGATACGCAGTATTTT. Translated: CASSGTSGGSTDTQYF.

The chain links TRBV28 to TRBJ2-4; 7 nucleotides line up with TRBD2. V lost 1 base and J lost 0; bases outside the gene matches: 6. Germline V gives CDR1 MDHEN, CDR2 SYDVKM. The CDR3 runs 17 residues. The CDR3 loop is CASSLFGGGVAKNIQYF. In DNA, the CDR3 is TGTGCCAGCAGTTTATTCGGGGGAGGGGTAGCCAAAAACATTCAGTACTTC.

In its sample, this clone was seen once. The chain combines TRBV15 with TRBJ2-5; D might be TRBD1 (6 bases). V was pared by 4 bases and J by 5 bases, with 17 bases between. The CDR3 contains 15 residues. Germline lookup yields CDR1 LNHNV and CDR2 YYDKDF (reference sequence). The CDR3 sequence is CATSKVQGSWETQYF. Here the CDR3 DNA reads TGTGCCACCAGCAAGGTGCAGGGGTCGTGGGAGACCCAGTACTTC.

The gene calls are TRBV27 and TRBJ1-5; TRBD1 aligns across 7 bases. CDR1 and CDR2 from the germline V gene are MNHEY and SMNVEV (reference sequence). The V gene end was trimmed by 8 bases and the J gene end by 2 bases; junction bases not matched to a gene: 3. There are 13 residues in the CDR3. The CDR3 loop is CASSGQRNQPQHF. The CDR3 bases are TGTGCCAGCTCGGGACAGCGCAATCAGCCCCAGCATTTT.